Below, 28 T cell receptor beta chains from the same sample are listed, as sequenced in a study of blood T cells in healthy people across ages. Combining a sample-barcoded 5' primer with a J-beta primer mix, a second PCR ran for about 7 to 12 cycles. Using its own MiXCR run on the 5' RACE reads, TCRdb lists one record per CDR3 protein. The profile shows some 890,000 distinct CDR3 sequences, 25% to 35% of them singletons. These data also featured in a second study, about T cells of mothers and their children.

Sequences were obtained from blood. These receptors all stem from a woman aged 40 to 55 in good health.

The V and J genes are TRBV6-5 and TRBJ2-7; TRBD1 aligns across 12 bases. Germline CDR1 MNHEY, CDR2 SVGAGI. Trimming took 0 bases from V and 6 from J; bases not matched to a gene: 3. This CDR3 spans 15 amino acids. CDR3 sequence: CASSYSGQGAGEQYF. For the CDR3, the DNA is TGTGCCAGCAGTTACTCGGGACAGGGGGCTGGCGAGCAGTACTTC.

A word on this clonotype: This may stem from a read error, because a much larger clone lies one nucleotide away. The chain recombines TRBV5-1 with TRBJ2-3; possible D gene TRBD1, 6 bases. V was shortened by 2 bases and J by 1 base, with 11 bases between the two germline ends. The CDR3 runs to 15 residues. Germline V gene data show CDR1 as SGHRS and CDR2 as YFSETQ. CDR3 coding DNA: TGCGCCAGCAGCTTCAGGACAGAGGGCACAGATACGCAGTATTTT. Protein product: CASSFRTEGTDTQYF.

The chain carries TRBV7-9 and TRBJ2-7; D possibly matches TRBD1 or TRBD2 (6 bases each). This CDR3 is built from 13 residues. Trimming removed 5 bases at V and 6 bases at J, with 14 bases between. Germline lookup yields CDR1 SEHNR and CDR2 FQNEAQ (reference sequence). CDR3 nucleotide sequence: TGTGCCAGCAGCGCACAACAGGGAGGCGAGCAGTACTTC. This codes for CASSAQQGGEQYF.

On this clonotype itself: One end of the junction is discordant with germline, which a read error may explain. The J gene is TRBJ2-5, the V gene TRBV7-2, with D perhaps matching TRBD2 (6 bases). Germline CDR1 and CDR2: SGHTA and FQGNSA. CDR3 length: 13 residues. The CDR3 protein is CANSGWTAETQYF. The CDR3 coding sequence is TGTGCCAACAGCGGGTGGACCGCAGAGACCCAGTACTTC.

This clonotype occurred a few times. The J gene is TRBJ1-2, the V gene TRBV5-1; 10 bases are a match to TRBD1. CDR1 is SGHRS, CDR2 YFSETQ, per germline. Unmatched junction bases numbered 9, after V lost 4 bases and J lost 3 bases. This CDR3 has 16 residues. The CDR3 reads CASSGGPGTGDYGYTF. Here the CDR3 DNA reads TGCGCCAGCAGCGGCGGACCCGGGACAGGGGACTATGGCTACACCTTC.

This sequence joins TRBV4-2 and TRBJ2-7; 9 bases map to TRBD2. This CDR3 has 19 amino acids. Germline V gene data show CDR1 as LGHNA and CDR2 as YNFKEQ. With V trimmed by 0 bases and J by 4 bases, 16 bases remained unmatched. The CDR3 loop reads CASSQDLVASGTLLYEQYF. CDR3 in DNA: TGTGCCAGCAGCCAAGATTTGGTGGCTAGCGGGACCCTCCTGTACGAGCAGTACTTC.

This clonotype has a handful of counts. With a much larger clone just one base away, this may be a read error. The chain's CDR3 is CSAREAGAGYGYTF. In DNA, the CDR3 is TGCAGTGCTAGGGAGGCGGGAGCGGGCTATGGCTACACCTTC. The chain joins TRBV20-1 to TRBJ1-2, with D hard to call. V was clipped by 3 bases and J by 4 bases, with 15 bases between them. Looked up from germline, CDR1 is DFQATT and CDR2 is SNEGSKA (reference sequence). The CDR3 runs to 14 residues.

The V and J genes are TRBV25-1 and TRBJ1-2, with no clear D. Germline CDR1 reads MGHDK; CDR2 reads SYGVNS. This CDR3 is built from 11 residues. V was shortened by 3 bases and J by 6 bases, with 5 bases between the two germline ends. CDR3 residues: CASSESDGYTF. The CDR3 DNA reads TGTGCCAGCAGTGAGAGTGATGGCTACACCTTC.

The rearrangement joins TRBV20-1 to TRBJ2-2; D unclear. V shed 4 bases and J shed 1 base, with 7 bases lying between them. Germline lookup yields CDR1 DFQATT and CDR2 SNEGSKA (reference sequence). The CDR3 extends over 13 amino acids. CDR3 bases: TGCAGTGCTACCCTCCAGAACACCGGGGAGCTGTTTTTT. Protein product: CSATLQNTGELFF.

This rearrangement joins TRBV5-6 to TRBJ2-7; D might be TRBD1 (6 bases). V was pared by 5 bases and J by 4 bases, with 19 bases between. The CDR3 runs to 15 residues. The germline gives CDR1 SGHDT, CDR2 YYEEEE. CDR3 DNA sequence: TGTGCCAGCAGTCAACCGGGACACAACTATTACGAGCAGTACTTC. This sequence encodes CASSQPGHNYYEQYF.

The rearrangement links TRBV28 to TRBJ1-2; 10 nucleotides align to TRBD1. V shed 4 bases and J 8 bases; nucleotides not matched to a gene: 7. The CDR3 runs 14 residues. The germline V gene encodes CDR1 MDHEN and CDR2 SYDVKM. The CDR3 is CASSSQGTGEGYTF. The CDR3 region has the DNA TGTGCCAGCAGTTCCCAGGGGACAGGGGAAGGCTACACCTTC.

For this clonotype: The junction shows a germline mismatch at one end, possibly a read error. The J gene is TRBJ2-3, the V gene TRBV20-1, with 10 bases lining up with TRBD2. The CDR3 consists of 14 residues. Germline V CDR1 and CDR2: DFQATT, SNEGSKA (reference sequence). The CDR3 DNA is TGCAGTGCCAGAGCGGGGGGGCATTCAGATACGCAGTATTTT. Translated: CSARAGGHSDTQYF.

In its sample, this clonotype was seen many times. The chain recombines TRBV7-2 with TRBJ2-7; TRBD2 matches at 8 bases. Germline CDR1 reads SGHTA; CDR2 reads FQGNSA. The CDR3 totals 15 residues. Trimming took 5 bases from V and 2 from J; bases not matched to a gene: 8. The CDR3 spells CASSPIIAGPYEQYF. In DNA form, the CDR3 reads TGTGCCAGCAGCCCTATTATAGCGGGGCCCTACGAGCAGTACTTC.

At least ten counts were recorded for this clonotype. The chain uses TRBV20-1 and TRBJ2-1; D remains unclear. The CDR3 runs to 15 residues. The V gene's germline CDR1 is DFQATT and CDR2 SNEGSKA (reference sequence). Trimming stripped 0 bases from V and 6 bases from J, with 15 bases between. CDR3 in amino acids: CSARDISSVSNEQFF. CDR3 sequence (DNA): TGCAGTGCTAGAGATATCTCGAGCGTTAGCAATGAGCAGTTCTTC.

This clonotype was observed a handful of times. V usage is TRBV19 and J usage is TRBJ2-5; TRBD1 matches 7 bases. Germline V CDR1 and CDR2: LNHDA, SQIVND (reference sequence). J lost 4 bases, V lost 3 bases, and 5 bases had no gene match. This CDR3 comprises 14 residues. This CDR3 reads CASSIRRTGETQYF. CDR3 bases: TGTGCCAGTAGTATCCGTCGGACAGGAGAGACCCAGTACTTC.

Turning to this clonotype: One base away lies a much larger clone, so this may be a sequencing read error. This rearrangement joins TRBV9 to TRBJ2-7; the D is unclear. The CDR3 loop spans 14 amino acids. CDR1 is SGDLS, CDR2 YYNGEE, per germline. The V and J ends lost 3 bases and 0 bases respectively, with 10 bases between them. The CDR3 here is CASSGVGYSYEQYF. CDR3 nucleotides: TGTGCCAGCAGCGGAGTAGGATACTCCTACGAGCAGTACTTC.

On this clonotype itself: This may come from a read error, since a much larger clone is one base off. This rearrangement joins TRBV7-6 to TRBJ2-4; no clear D gene. The V gene's germline CDR1 is SGHVS and CDR2 FNYEAQ. The CDR3 contains 14 residues. The CDR3 loop is CASNLGPRKNIQYF. The CDR3 DNA sequence: TGTGCCAGCAACTTAGGTCCCAGAAAAAACATTCAGTACTTC.

This clonotype has more than one count but fewer than ten. The CDR3 reads CASGPRDNICEQYF. DNA of the CDR3: TGTGCCAGCGGCCCCCGGGACAACATCTGCGAGCAGTACTTC. V usage is TRBV9 and J usage is TRBJ2-7; D is possibly TRBD1 (6 bases). The V end was cut by 7 bases, the J end by 6 bases, with 20 bases between. Germline CDR1 and CDR2: SGDLS and YYNGEE. This CDR3 spans 14 amino acids.

About this clonotype itself: At one end the junction does not follow the germline gene, possibly because of a read error. The chain joins TRBV27 to TRBJ2-4; 7 bases agree with TRBD1. Germline V gene sequence: CDR1 MNHEY, CDR2 SMNVEV (reference sequence). The CDR3 consists of 18 residues. The DNA of the CDR3 is TGTGTCAGCAGTTCCGGGACAGACTCCCAGATAGCCAAAAACATTCAGTACTTC. This gives the protein CVSSSGTDSQIAKNIQYF.

As to this clonotype: The junction shows a germline mismatch at one end, possibly a read error. The J gene is TRBJ2-7, the V gene TRBV5-1; D possibly corresponds to TRBD2 (6 bases). This CDR3 region has 13 residues. CDR1 SGHRS and CDR2 YFSETQ come from the germline V gene. CDR3 sequence: CASSLDDGGEQYF. CDR3 DNA: TGCGCCAGCAGTTTGGATGACGGGGGCGAGCAGTACTTC. Full variable domain (remainder filled in from reference TRBV5-1 and TRBJ2-7): KAGVTQTPRYLIKTRGQQVTLSCSPISGHRSVSWYQQTPGQGLQFLFEYFSETQRNKGNFPGRFSGRQFSNSRSEMNVSTLELGDSALYLCASSLDDGGEQYFGPGTRLTVT.

V gene TRBV27 combines with J gene TRBJ2-2; 10 bases match TRBD1. Germline V gene sequence: CDR1 MNHEY, CDR2 SMNVEV (reference sequence). V dropped 4 bases and J dropped 7; count of bases not matched to a gene: 3. This CDR3 has 14 residues. The CDR3 coding sequence is TGTGCCAGCAGTTGGACAGGGGGAGGCGGGGAGCTGTTTTTT. Translation gives CASSWTGGGGELFF.

This clonotype was observed many times. This chain uses TRBV5-1 with TRBJ1-2; 7 bases line up with TRBD1. J gave up 8 bases and V 3 bases, and 22 bases lay outside the gene matches. Germline V gives CDR1 SGHRS, CDR2 YFSETQ. The CDR3 spans 18 residues. This CDR3 is CASSSSNFPPQGRSGYTF. The CDR3 DNA reads TGCGCCAGCAGCTCCTCTAATTTTCCCCCACAGGGGAGGAGCGGCTACACCTTC.

Many counts were recorded for this clonotype. The V gene is TRBV20-1, the J gene TRBJ1-2, with D possibly matching TRBD1 (5 bases). V was trimmed by 6 bases and J by 5 bases, leaving 19 bases between them. The CDR3 extends over 14 amino acids. Germline V gene lookup returns CDR1 DFQATT and CDR2 SNEGSKA (reference sequence). The chain's CDR3 is CSASPPGTAYGYTF. The CDR3 DNA sequence: TGCAGTGCCTCACCGCCCGGGACTGCATATGGCTACACCTTC.

The rearrangement joins TRBV20-1 to TRBJ1-1; TRBD1 matches at 10 bases. This CDR3 has 14 amino acids. J lost 4 bases, V lost 5 bases, and 7 bases had no gene match. Germline V gene data show CDR1 as DFQATT and CDR2 as SNEGSKA (reference sequence). CDR3 in DNA: TGCAGTGCTGCCTCCGGGACAGGGGTCACTGAAGCTTTCTTT. Amino acids: CSAASGTGVTEAFF.

This clonotype was detected many times. The chain carries TRBV5-6 and TRBJ2-1; 7 bases agree with TRBD1. The germline CDR1 and CDR2 sequences are SGHDT and YYEEEE. The CDR3 is made up of 14 amino acids. J was trimmed by 6 bases and V by 5 bases; bases with no gene match: 8. CDR3 nucleotides: TGTGCCAGCAGGCCCAAGGGGGCTTTCAATGAGCAGTTCTTC. Translation gives CASRPKGAFNEQFF.

This clonotype has just a few counts. The V call is TRBV12-3 or TRBV12-4, the J call TRBJ2-3; D is unresolved. Trimming shortened V by 3 bases and J by 2 bases, and 12 bases separated the two germline ends. CDR3 length equals 15 residues. CDR3 nucleotides: TGTGCCAGCAGTTTGTTTCCGGGTAACACAGATACGCAGTATTTT. Encoded protein: CASSLFPGNTDTQYF.

In its sample, this clonotype was seen many times. The J gene is TRBJ2-7, the V gene TRBV3-1, with a tentative D call TRBD2 (6 bases). Trimming left V 0 bases short and J 0 bases short, with 12 bases between. The CDR3 totals 16 residues. Germline V gene data show CDR1 as LGHDT and CDR2 as YNNKEL (reference sequence). The CDR3 region has the DNA TGTGCCAGCAGCCAAGAGTACGGGGGTAGCTCCTACGAGCAGTACTTC. Amino acids: CASSQEYGGSSYEQYF.

The CDR3 region has the DNA TGTGCCAGCAGTTACAACACCGGTGAAGCTTTCTTT. Its protein is CASSYNTGEAFF. The rearrangement links TRBV6-5 to TRBJ1-1; D is ambiguous. The V end was cut by 2 bases, the J end by 7 bases, with 8 bases between. CDR3 length: 12 amino acids. CDR1 is MNHEY, CDR2 SVGAGI, per germline.